Listed below are T cell receptor beta chains from one sample, sequenced in a study of T cells in Graves' hyperthyroidism and ophthalmopathy. TCRdb reprocessed the multiplex PCR reads with MiXCR, giving one entry per CDR3 protein. The sample contains about 500,000 distinct CDR3 sequences, roughly 16% of which appear only once. The sequenced material came from blood. The receptors stem from a woman under 40 with Graves' ophthalmopathy. The CDR3 runs from the conserved cysteine through the conserved F or W. A D gene is named only where the DNA matches it firmly.

V gene	D gene	CDR3 protein
TRBV18	TRBD1	CASSPPGQGSYEQYF
TRBV29-1	-	CSVNQDGFQETQYF
TRBV19	-	CASSMGGRGEHEQFF
TRBV5-1	TRBD2	CASSPTPPLADLTDTQYF
TRBV28	-	CASSVVGYEQYF
TRBV20-1	-	CSATPMGLNTEAFF
TRBV2	TRBD1	CASSGRDSLSFYGYTF
TRBV4-1	-	CASSQLDMVPGANVLTF
TRBV10-3	TRBD2	CAITSRGGPYNEQSF
TRBV20-1	-	CSASHAPGPKETQYF
TRBV28	-	CASSLRAPGTDTQYF
TRBV27	TRBD2	CASSLSNLGIAGIYEQYF
TRBV18	-	CASSPRAADTQYF
TRBV18	-	CASSPNRQPDTQYF
TRBV19	TRBD1	CASSPGTETSTDTQYF
TRBV29-1	-	CSAGHPYGEQFF